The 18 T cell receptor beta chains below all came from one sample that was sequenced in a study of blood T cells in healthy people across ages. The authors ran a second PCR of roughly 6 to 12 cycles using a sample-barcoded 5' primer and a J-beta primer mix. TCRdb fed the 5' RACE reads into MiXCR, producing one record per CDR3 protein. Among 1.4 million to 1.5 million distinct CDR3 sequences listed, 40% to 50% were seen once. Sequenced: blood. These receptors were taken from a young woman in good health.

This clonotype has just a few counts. The CDR3 sequence: CASSELETWAYEQYF. CDR3 nucleotides: TGTGCCAGCAGTGAATTGGAAACATGGGCCTACGAGCAGTACTTC. The chain carries TRBV25-1 and TRBJ2-7, with unresolved D. CDR3 size: 15 residues. The V end was cut by 1 base, the J end by 2 bases, with 12 bases between. CDR1 and CDR2 (germline): MGHDK, SYGVNS.

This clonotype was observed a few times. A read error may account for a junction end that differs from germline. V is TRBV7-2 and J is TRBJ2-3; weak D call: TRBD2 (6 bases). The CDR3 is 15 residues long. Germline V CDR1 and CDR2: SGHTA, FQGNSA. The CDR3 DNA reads TGTGCCAGCAGCTTACGGCGGGGCAGCACAGATACGCGGTATTTT. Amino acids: CASSLRRGSTDTRYF.

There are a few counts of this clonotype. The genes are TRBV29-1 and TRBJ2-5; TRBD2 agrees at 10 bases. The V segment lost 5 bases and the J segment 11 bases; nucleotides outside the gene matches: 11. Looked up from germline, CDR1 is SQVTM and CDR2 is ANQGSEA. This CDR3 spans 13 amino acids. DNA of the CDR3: TGCAGCGTTCTCGGGACTAGCGACAATGAGCAGTACTTC. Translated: CSVLGTSDNEQYF.

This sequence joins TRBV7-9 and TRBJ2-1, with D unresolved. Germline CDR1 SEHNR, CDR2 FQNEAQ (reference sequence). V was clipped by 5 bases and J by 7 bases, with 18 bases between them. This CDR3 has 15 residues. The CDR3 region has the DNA TGTGCCAGCAGCCCCCCCTGGTCTAGAGCGAATGAGCAGTTCTTC. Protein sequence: CASSPPWSRANEQFF.

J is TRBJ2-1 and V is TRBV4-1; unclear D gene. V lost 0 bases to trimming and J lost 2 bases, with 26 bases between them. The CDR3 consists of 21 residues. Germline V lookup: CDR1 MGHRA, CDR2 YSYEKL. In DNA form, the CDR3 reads TGCGCCAGCAGCCAAGAAGCGCGAGGTGTGTCGGTCCCTCGGACCTACAATGAGCAGTTCTTC. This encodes CASSQEARGVSVPRTYNEQFF.

The CDR3 region has the DNA TGTGCCAGCAGTTTAGCCCGCTATAGCGGGAGCTACACAGATACGCAGTATTTT. The encoded protein is CASSLARYSGSYTDTQYF. The V and J genes are TRBV12-3 or TRBV12-4 and TRBJ2-3, with 9 nucleotides matching TRBD2. This CDR3 is 18 amino acids long. V shed 0 bases, J shed 2 bases, and the junction held 9 bases outside the gene matches.

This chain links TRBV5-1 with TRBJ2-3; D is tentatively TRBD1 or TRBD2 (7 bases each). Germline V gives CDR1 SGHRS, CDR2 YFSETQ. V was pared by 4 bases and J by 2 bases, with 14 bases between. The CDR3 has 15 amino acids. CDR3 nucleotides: TGCGCCAGCAGCCGGGGGGACAGCAACACAGATACGCAGTATTTT. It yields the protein CASSRGDSNTDTQYF.

CDR3 nucleotide sequence: TGTGCCAGCAGTTACCCCCTAGCGGGAGCAGGAAACATTCAGTACTTC. This codes for CASSYPLAGAGNIQYF. The J gene is TRBJ2-5, the V gene TRBV6-6; 10 bases match TRBD2. The DNA end favors TRBJ2-4, so the J call may be wrong. The CDR3 extends over 16 amino acids. Germline loops: CDR1 MNHNY, CDR2 SVGAGI (reference sequence).

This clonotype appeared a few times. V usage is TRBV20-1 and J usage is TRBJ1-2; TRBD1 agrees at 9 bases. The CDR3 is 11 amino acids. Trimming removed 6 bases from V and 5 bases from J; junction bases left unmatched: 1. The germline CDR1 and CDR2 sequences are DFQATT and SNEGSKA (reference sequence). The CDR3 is CSAGTGYGYTF. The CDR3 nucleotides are TGCAGTGCAGGGACAGGGTATGGCTACACCTTC.

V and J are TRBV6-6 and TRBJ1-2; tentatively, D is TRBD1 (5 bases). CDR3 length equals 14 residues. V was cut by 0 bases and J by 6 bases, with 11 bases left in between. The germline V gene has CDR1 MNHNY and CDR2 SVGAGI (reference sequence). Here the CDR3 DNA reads TGTGCCAGCAGTTACTCTCGACAGACCGATGGCTACACCTTC. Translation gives CASSYSRQTDGYTF.

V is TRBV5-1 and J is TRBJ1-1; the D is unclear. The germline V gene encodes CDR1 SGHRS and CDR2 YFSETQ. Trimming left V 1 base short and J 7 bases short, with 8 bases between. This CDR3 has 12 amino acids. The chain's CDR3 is CASSLLGIEAFF. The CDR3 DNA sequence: TGCGCCAGCAGCTTGTTGGGTATTGAAGCTTTCTTT.

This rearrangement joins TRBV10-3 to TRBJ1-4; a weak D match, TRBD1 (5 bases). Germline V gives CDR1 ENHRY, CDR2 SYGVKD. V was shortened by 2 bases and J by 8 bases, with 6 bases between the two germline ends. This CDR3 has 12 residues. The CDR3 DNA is TGTGCCATCAGTGAGGGGGGGGAAAAACTGTTTTTT. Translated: CAISEGGEKLFF.

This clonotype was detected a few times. Here the CDR3 reads CASSEGLGQGASEQYF. The DNA of the CDR3 is TGTGCCAGCAGTGAAGGACTAGGACAGGGGGCGAGCGAGCAGTACTTC. This rearrangement joins TRBV2 to TRBJ2-7; 11 bases are a match to TRBD1. V gave up 1 base and J gave up 6 bases; unmatched junction bases: 8. The CDR3 consists of 16 residues. From germline, CDR1 is SNHLY and CDR2 FYNNEI.

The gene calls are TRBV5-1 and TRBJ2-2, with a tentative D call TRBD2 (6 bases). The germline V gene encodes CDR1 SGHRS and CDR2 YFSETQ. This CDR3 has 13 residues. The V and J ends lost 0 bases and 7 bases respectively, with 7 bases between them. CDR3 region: CASSLASVGELFF. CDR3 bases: TGCGCCAGCAGCTTGGCTAGCGTCGGGGAGCTGTTTTTT.

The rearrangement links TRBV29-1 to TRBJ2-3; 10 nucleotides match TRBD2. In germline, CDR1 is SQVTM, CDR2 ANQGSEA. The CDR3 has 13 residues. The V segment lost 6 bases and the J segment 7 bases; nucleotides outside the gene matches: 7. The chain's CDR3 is CSVATSGVNTQYF. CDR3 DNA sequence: TGCAGCGTCGCAACTAGCGGGGTGAATACGCAGTATTTT.

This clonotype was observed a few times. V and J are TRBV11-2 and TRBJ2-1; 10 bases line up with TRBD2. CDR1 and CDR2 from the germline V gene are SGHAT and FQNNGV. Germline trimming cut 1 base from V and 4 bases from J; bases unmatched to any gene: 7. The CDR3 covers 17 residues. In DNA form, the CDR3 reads TGTGCCAGCAGCTTAGCACCGAAACTAGCGGGGTACAATGAGCAGTTCTTC. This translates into CASSLAPKLAGYNEQFF.

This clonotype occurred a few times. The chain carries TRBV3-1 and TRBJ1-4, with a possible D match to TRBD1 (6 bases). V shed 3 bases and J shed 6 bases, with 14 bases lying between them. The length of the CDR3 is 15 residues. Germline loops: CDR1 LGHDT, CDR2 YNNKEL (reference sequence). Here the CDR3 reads CASSHAGTPDEKLFF. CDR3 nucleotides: TGTGCCAGCAGCCATGCCGGGACACCCGATGAAAAACTGTTTTTT.

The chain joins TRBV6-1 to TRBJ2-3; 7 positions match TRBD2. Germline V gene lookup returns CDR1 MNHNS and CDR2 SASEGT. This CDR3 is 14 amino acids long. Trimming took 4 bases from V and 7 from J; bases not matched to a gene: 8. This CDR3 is CASSGVGGLNTQYF. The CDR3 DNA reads TGTGCCAGCAGTGGGGTGGGAGGGCTGAATACGCAGTATTTT.